Here is one TCR beta chain with its context. As yet, its antigen is unknown. Here immunoSEQ multiplex PCR was the method, and the copy in TCRdb shows in-frame clones only, minus some. The sample carries tens of thousands of clones, about 83% recorded once. Time point: week 47, end of study. Doses of 300 ug of mutant IDH1 20-mer peptide were given with topical imiquimod. New astrocytomas of WHO grade 3 or 4 that were IDH1-mutant and ATRX-lost were found in the donors. This entry is derived from a study of a mutant IDH1 vaccine in newly diagnosed glioma. For the study at large: The initiation of vaccination occurred 4-6 weeks after radiotherapy alone, or with temozolomide cycles.

The study's findings and limits: Vaccination elicited immune responses in 93.3% of patients.

CDR1 is MNHNS, CDR2 SASEGT, per germline. V lost 4 bases and J lost 8, with 15 bases in between. The CDR3 runs to 15 residues. Sequenced material: PBMCs, taken from a glioma patient whose treatment included an IDH1 peptide vaccine. The TCR originated in a young woman with glioma. The J gene is TRBJ1-6, the V gene TRBV6-1; no definite D call. CDR3 bases: TGTGCCAGCAGTGTTCGGGAGGGAGCATATTCACCCCTCCACTTT. Translation: CASSVREGAYSPLHF.